This is a list of T cell receptor beta chains from one sample in a study of blood T cell repertoires in COVID-19. Libraries were prepared by immunoSEQ multiplex PCR; TCRdb keeps only in-frame clonotypes and omits some of them. The sample gives about 220,000 clones, more than 65% of which show up once; more than 2.5% is in the top ten. The sample consisted of peripheral blood. The origin of the receptors is a woman aged 30 to 39 who had recovered from COVID-19. Each CDR3 is given with its conserved first and last residue. The D gene is left open where the match is weak. Clone size is not always given. Where it is, it says once, few, many or a class for expanded clones.

DNA,CDR3,size,V,J,D
TGTGCCAGCAGGCCCGGGTTCACAGATACGCAGTATTTT,CASRPGFTDTQYF,.,TRBV6-5,TRBJ2-3,.
TGTGCCAGCAGCCCCCGACTAGCAGATACGCAGTATTTT,CASSPRLADTQYF,.,TRBV7-9,TRBJ2-3,.
TGTGCCAGCAGCTTAAATAGCGGGTCGGGCACCGGGGAGCTGTTTTTT,CASSLNSGSGTGELFF,.,TRBV7-3,TRBJ2-2,TRBD2
TGTGCCAGCAGTTACTACTACAGGGAAAGCTCACCCCTCCACTTT,CASSYYYRESSPLHF,.,TRBV6-5,TRBJ1-6,.
TGTGCCAGCAGCTTGGAAGCCGCATACTATGGCTACACCTTC,CASSLEAAYYGYTF,few,TRBV5-6,TRBJ1-2,.
TGTGCCAGCAGTGAACAGGGGGCGCGGGAAAAACTGTTTTTT,CASSEQGAREKLFF,.,TRBV2,TRBJ1-4,TRBD1
TGCGCCAGCAGCCGGGCGGGAGCTAGCACAGATACGCAGTATTTT,CASSRAGASTDTQYF,.,TRBV5-1,TRBJ2-3,TRBD2
TGTGCCTGGAGTTCAGGGGGCAGGTTGGATAATTCACCCCTCCACTTT,CAWSSGGRLDNSPLHF,once,TRBV30,TRBJ1-6,TRBD1
TGTGCCAGCTCAGTTACCCTTTACGGGACAGGGGTCTACGAGCAGTACTTC,CASSVTLYGTGVYEQYF,.,TRBV28,TRBJ2-7,TRBD1
TGTGCCAGCTCACGTGACAGAGACAATCAGCCCCAGCATTTT,CASSRDRDNQPQHF,few,TRBV18,TRBJ1-5,.
TGTGCCTGGAGTGTACAGGACGGAAGCTACGAGCAGTACTTC,CAWSVQDGSYEQYF,few,TRBV30,TRBJ2-7,.
TGTGCCAGCAGAAGGGGACAGGGGGCAGAGACCCAGTACTTC,CASRRGQGAETQYF,.,TRBV6-6,TRBJ2-5,TRBD1
TGTGCCAGCAGCCAAGAGGGGGTGGGACAGGGTAGGTACACTGAAGCTTTCTTT,CASSQEGVGQGRYTEAFF,.,TRBV3-1/TRBV3-2,TRBJ1-1,TRBD1
TGCGCCAGCAATGGTAGAACGAGAGATACGCAGTATTTT,CASNGRTRDTQYF,.,TRBV10-1,TRBJ2-3,.
TGTGCCAGCAGCGTAGCACCCGGGTCCACTGAAGCTTTCTTT,CASSVAPGSTEAFF,.,TRBV9,TRBJ1-1,.
TGTGCCAGCACATTAGGGGTGGCGAACACTGAAGCTTTCTTT,CASTLGVANTEAFF,.,TRBV2,TRBJ1-1,.
TGTGCCAGCAGCTCGTCGACAGGGATGAACACCGGGGAGCTGTTTTTT,CASSSSTGMNTGELFF,.,TRBV7-3,TRBJ2-2,TRBD1
TGTGCCAGCTCACCAAGCGGGGGCCGAAATCAGCCCCAGCATTTT,CASSPSGGRNQPQHF,.,TRBV18,TRBJ1-5,.
TGTGCCAGCAGTTACCTCGGGACAGGGAATGAAAAACTGTTTTTT,CASSYLGTGNEKLFF,.,TRBV6-6,TRBJ1-4,TRBD1
TGTGCCAGCAGGGGCCGGGGGGCCGCCTACAATCAGCCCCAGCATTTT,CASRGRGAAYNQPQHF,once,TRBV28,TRBJ1-5,.
TGCGCCAGCAGCTTGGATCTTGGGGGGGGCACCTACGAGCAGTACTTC,CASSLDLGGGTYEQYF,.,TRBV5-1,TRBJ2-7,.
TGCAGTGCTAGTACTAGCGGGAGGGCCGAGGGGACCCAGTACTTC,CSASTSGRAEGTQYF,.,TRBV20-1,TRBJ2-5,TRBD2
TGTGCCAGCAGTGACGGGGTCACAGATACGCAGTATTTT,CASSDGVTDTQYF,.,TRBV2,TRBJ2-3,.
TGTGCCACCAGCAGAGATACCCTCGGAGGCGAGCAGTACTTC,CATSRDTLGGEQYF,.,TRBV15,TRBJ2-7,.
TGCGCCAGCAGCAGAGGACAGGGGGCGTTCACCGGGGAGCTGTTTTTT,CASSRGQGAFTGELFF,.,TRBV5-1,TRBJ2-2,TRBD1
TGTGCCACCAGTGATTTCTACAGGGACAATGAGCAGTTCTTC,CATSDFYRDNEQFF,.,TRBV24-1,TRBJ2-1,.
TGTGCCAGCAGCCCCAAACCGGACTATGGCTACACCTTC,CASSPKPDYGYTF,few,TRBV7-9,TRBJ1-2,.
TGTGCCAGCAGTTACTATGAGAGCTTGAACACTGAAGCTTTCTTT,CASSYYESLNTEAFF,.,TRBV6-5,TRBJ1-1,.
TGTGCCAGCAGCTTCGGTCGGGAAGAGACCCAGTACTTC,CASSFGREETQYF,once,TRBV7-3,TRBJ2-5,.
TGTGCCACCAGTGAACCGGGACTAGCGGTTTACAATGAGCAGTTCTTC,CATSEPGLAVYNEQFF,.,TRBV24-1,TRBJ2-1,TRBD2
TGCGCCAGCAGCGCGGGGGCGGGGCTGTTGAATGAGCAGTTCTTC,CASSAGAGLLNEQFF,.,TRBV5-1,TRBJ2-1,.
TGTGCCAGCGGCAGGCTAGCGGGAGGTTTGGAGACCCAGTACTTC,CASGRLAGGLETQYF,.,TRBV6-5,TRBJ2-5,TRBD2
TGTGCCACCTCACTTGTTACAGGGAAACTAAGTTCACCCCTCCACTTT,CATSLVTGKLSSPLHF,few,TRBV11-2,TRBJ1-6,.
TGTGCCAGCAGCTTAAAAGGAGGTCGGAGCTCCTACGAGCAGTACTTC,CASSLKGGRSSYEQYF,.,TRBV13,TRBJ2-7,.
TGTGCCAGCAGCTCTCCGGACAGGGTCTCTGGAAACACCATATATTTT,CASSSPDRVSGNTIYF,.,TRBV11-2,TRBJ1-3,TRBD1
TGTGCCAGCAGCACTTCTAACTCTGGAAACACCATATATTTT,CASSTSNSGNTIYF,.,TRBV5-5,TRBJ1-3,.
TGTGCCACCAGCCCTAGCGGGATGGGAGAGCAGTACTTC,CATSPSGMGEQYF,.,TRBV15,TRBJ2-7,TRBD2
TGCGCCAGCACTCGACAGGGGGGGAACTCCTACAATGAGCAGTTCTTC,CASTRQGGNSYNEQFF,.,TRBV23-1,TRBJ2-1,TRBD1
TGTGCCAGCAGTCTCGGGGGGGTGATCGAGCAGTACTTC,CASSLGGVIEQYF,.,TRBV6-5,TRBJ2-7,TRBD2
TGTGCCAGCAGCTGGGGGGAGGGGAGGGCCACCGGGGAGCTGTTTTTT,CASSWGEGRATGELFF,few,TRBV5-4,TRBJ2-2,TRBD2
TGTGCCACACAGATTAGTGCTCTTTTCTACGAGCAGTACTTC,CATQISALFYEQYF,.,TRBV10-3,TRBJ2-7,.
TGTGCCTGGAGCTTTCTCAGGAACACCGGGGAGCTGTTTTTT,CAWSFLRNTGELFF,.,TRBV30,TRBJ2-2,.
TGTGCCAGCAGTGAATCTACAGGGACATTTTCACCCCTCCACTTT,CASSESTGTFSPLHF,.,TRBV2,TRBJ1-6,.
TGTGCCAGCAGCCCGGGACAGGAGAACACTGAAGCTTTCTTT,CASSPGQENTEAFF,.,TRBV6-5,TRBJ1-1,TRBD1
TGTGCCAGCAGTACCGACAGGGACGCTTCACCCCTCCACTTT,CASSTDRDASPLHF,.,TRBV7-9,TRBJ1-6,TRBD1